This T cell receptor (beta chain) was recorded in a study of identical twins. Study-wide results and caveats: Models, which agreed with sharing between unrelated individuals, nonetheless underestimated the out-of-frame TCR alpha sharing seen in monozygotic twins.

This clonotype was seen many times. The target antigen is unknown. TCRdb reanalysed the 5' RACE reads using MiXCR and keeps one entry per CDR3 protein. There are just over 500,000 distinct CDR3 sequences in the sample; 20% to 25% occur only once, and 0.8% to 1% lies in the top ten. Germline-derived CDR1 and CDR2 are SEHNR and FQNEAQ (reference sequence). V lost 1 base to trimming and J lost 7 bases, with 2 bases between them. The CDR3 length is 11 residues. The data were also submitted as part of a second study, on T cells expressing NK-cell markers.

The chain links TRBV7-9 to TRBJ2-1, with D hard to call. The specimen sequenced was CD4+ T cells sorted from blood. The receptor was isolated from a woman aged 18 to 35 in good health. CDR3 protein: CASSLENEQFF. The CDR3 region has the DNA TGTGCCAGCAGCTTAGAAAATGAGCAGTTCTTC.